The rows below give T cell receptor beta chains drawn from one sample of a study of PD-1 blockade in mismatch repair-deficient tumors. Measured with immunoSEQ multiplex PCR; TCRdb has only the in-frame clones, and not every one. The profile shows about 38,000 clones, about 76% of them singletons. This sample comprised peripheral blood, obtained 4 weeks after starting pembrolizumab. The receptors stem from an adult with mismatch repair-deficient cancer. Each CDR3 is given without its conserved first and last residue. Each record gives: clone size, V gene, CDR3 protein. The size field is filled for only some rows; it gives once, few, many or a size class.

. | TRBV7-6 | ASSFRLGSETQY
. | TRBV11-2 | ASSLTRGAGDNEQF
. | TRBV28 | ASSVGWGTGELF
few | TRBV7-9 | ASSSRAVYGYT
once | TRBV27 | ASSFKGQGAEAF
. | TRBV10-3 | ATRTGTEAF
. | TRBV5-1 | ASSFYPLGLAGVLALDTGELF
. | TRBV5-1 | ASSLRAGISDKNIQY
. | TRBV14 | ASSQDRGRARETQY
. | TRBV5-4 | ASSPRGGRTDTQY
. | TRBV5-1 | ASSLGPGTGIYGYT
once | TRBV5-1 | ASSLGRTEVYEQY
. | TRBV28 | ASSALTSGSYNEQF
. | TRBV4-2 | ASSQDPGSSYEQY
medium-sized | TRBV4-1 | ASSQLPGAGNTIY
. | TRBV5-4 | ASSLDQGFAEAF
. | TRBV7-7 | ASSHGTDYEQY
. | TRBV7-9 | ASSSTSGRAGNTQY
. | TRBV15 | ATSRDTGSGANVLT
once | TRBV11-2 | ASSLDQRKGWVTEAF
. | TRBV10-3 | AISSTGDLNTGELF
few | TRBV6-1 | ASSDLARGGGYT
. | TRBV5-6 | ASSTGLAGEVGELF
. | TRBV6-6 | ASAQGGSYEQY
. | TRBV2 | ASRGTSGNYNEQF
. | TRBV28 | ASRPASGRAKDTQY
. | TRBV5-4 | ASSFRRFGFLAGGPNEQF
once | TRBV4-1 | ASSLKTGNEQF
. | TRBV10-3 | AISESRTGDRPQH
. | TRBV2 | ASSDQGGRGETQY
. | TRBV23-1 | ASRYTGEGQETQY
once | TRBV4-2 | ASSQAGGDRGWYEQY
. | TRBV4-2 | ASSQGTSGTYEQY
. | TRBV18 | ASSPRAEVKETQY
. | TRBV9 | ASSVGSGDSYEQY
. | TRBV19 | ASSIDDGHNQPQH
. | TRBV5-4 | ATGVRTNEKLF